Listed below are T cell receptor beta chains from one sample, sequenced in a study of shared clonotypes between healthy human individuals. TCRdb's table, derived via immunoSEQ multiplex PCR, lists solely in-frame clones and lacks some. Of around 1.9 million clones in the sample, just under 95% were seen once. Sequenced: naive CD8+ T cells from PBMCs. Receptors originate from a man younger than 35 in good health. Some clones in this sample may be carry-over from other donors' samples. CDR3s include the opening cysteine and the closing phenylalanine or tryptophan. D genes are given only for firm matches. Some rows have no size entry. The others give once, few or many, or a class for an expanded clone.

clone size	D gene	V gene	J gene	CDR3 DNA	CDR3 protein
.	.	TRBV6-6	TRBJ1-5	TGTGCCAGCAGTCCCTCGGATAATCAGCCCCAGCATTTT	CASSPSDNQPQHF
.	.	TRBV20-1	TRBJ1-2	TGCAGTGCCTCGGGACCCCCTGGGACCTTC	CSASGPPGTF
.	.	TRBV5-1	TRBJ2-7	TGCGCCAGCAGCGCGGCCGGCGGTTCCTACGAGCAGTACTTC	CASSAAGGSYEQYF
.	TRBD1	TRBV27	TRBJ1-5	TGTGCCAGCAGTTTTCGACAGGGGGCGCAGCCCCAGCATTTT	CASSFRQGAQPQHF
.	.	TRBV14	TRBJ2-1	TGTGCCAGCAGCCGGGGAGGATGGGAGCAGTTCTTC	CASSRGGWEQFF
.	.	TRBV15	TRBJ1-2	TGTGCCACCAGCATTGAGGGGCCAGGGTCTGGCTACACCTTC	CATSIEGPGSGYTF
.	TRBD2	TRBV7-8	TRBJ2-7	TGTGCCAGCAGCTTAGGAGGGACTAGCGGGAGGCCCATCTCCTACGAGCAGTACTTC	CASSLGGTSGRPISYEQYF
.	.	TRBV18	TRBJ2-2	TGTGCCAGCTCACCGGTCAGGACAGCAAACACCGGGGAGCTGTTTTTT	CASSPVRTANTGELFF
.	.	TRBV9	TRBJ2-2	TGTGCCAGCAGCGTAGCGGCAGGCTTCACCGGGGAGCTGTTTTTT	CASSVAAGFTGELFF
.	.	TRBV27	TRBJ1-2	TGTGCCAGCAGGGCGTCCTTTAACTATGGCTACACCTTC	CASRASFNYGYTF
.	TRBD1	TRBV28	TRBJ1-2	TGTGCCAGCAGTCCGTGGGACAGGTATTCAGCTAACTATGGCTACACCTTC	CASSPWDRYSANYGYTF
.	TRBD2	TRBV15	TRBJ2-1	TGTGCCACAGAGACTAGCGACTCCTACAATGAGCAGTTCTTC	CATETSDSYNEQFF
once	.	TRBV6-1	TRBJ1-2	TGTGCCAGCAGTTCCCCCCGACATTCCTATGGCTACACCTTC	CASSSPRHSYGYTF
.	TRBD2	TRBV28	TRBJ2-1	TGTGCCAGCAGTGACGGACTAGCGGGATATCGCAATGAGCAGTTCTTC	CASSDGLAGYRNEQFF
.	TRBD2	TRBV27	TRBJ2-7	TGTGCCAGCAGTTTTCTCAGCGGGAGGGCCTTTTTCTACGAGCAGTACTTC	CASSFLSGRAFFYEQYF
.	.	TRBV4-1	TRBJ2-1	TGCGCCAGCAGCCGATTAGAATGGACGAACAATGAGCAGTTCTTC	CASSRLEWTNNEQFF
.	.	TRBV5-1	TRBJ1-4	TGCGCCAGCAGCTGGCCTGAGGGCTCGAATGAAGAAAAACTGTTTTTT	CASSWPEGSNEEKLFF
.	.	TRBV11-2	TRBJ2-1	TGTGCCAGCAGCGAATCCGTCGGGGAGCAGTTCTTC	CASSESVGEQFF
.	.	TRBV19	TRBJ1-2	TGTGCCAGTAGTCGGGGTGAAGGAAGCTTTAACTATGGCTACACCTTC	CASSRGEGSFNYGYTF
.	.	TRBV6-5	TRBJ1-2	TGCGCAAGCGCCGGCCACTATGGCTACACCTTC	CASAGHYGYTF
.	TRBD2	TRBV5-6	TRBJ2-1	TGTGCCAGCAGCTCCAGGGGGGGACTAGCAGTCTACAATGAGCAGTTCTTC	CASSSRGGLAVYNEQFF
.	.	TRBV27	TRBJ1-5	TGTGCCAGCAGTTCGCAGGGTTTCAATCAGCCCCAGCATTTT	CASSSQGFNQPQHF
.	.	TRBV10-3	TRBJ2-7	TGTGCCATCAGTGGGTCCTCGGGGGCAGGGCTCTCCTACGAGCAGTACTTC	CAISGSSGAGLSYEQYF
.	TRBD1	TRBV29-1	TRBJ2-7	TGCAGCGTTGAATTGAAGGGACAGGGAAGCTACGAGCAGTACTTC	CSVELKGQGSYEQYF
.	.	TRBV27	TRBJ2-1	TGTGCCAGCAGTTTATCCTCGCGCAATGAGCAGTTCTTC	CASSLSSRNEQFF
once	.	TRBV28	TRBJ2-6	TGTGCCAGCAGTCTGGGACGGACCTCTGGGGCCAACGTCCTGACTTTC	CASSLGRTSGANVLTF
.	.	TRBV28	TRBJ1-4	TGTGCCAGCAGTTTGGTCAGATATGAAAAACTGTTTTTT	CASSLVRYEKLFF